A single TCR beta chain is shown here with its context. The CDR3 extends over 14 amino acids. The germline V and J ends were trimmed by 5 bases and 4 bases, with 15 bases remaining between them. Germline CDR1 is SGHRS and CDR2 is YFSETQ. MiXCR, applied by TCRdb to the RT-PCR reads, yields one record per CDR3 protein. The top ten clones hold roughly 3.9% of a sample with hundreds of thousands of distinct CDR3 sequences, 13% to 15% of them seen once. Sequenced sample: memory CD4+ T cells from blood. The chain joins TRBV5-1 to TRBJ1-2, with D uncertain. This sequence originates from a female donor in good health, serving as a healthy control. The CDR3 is CASRLVQDGYGYTF. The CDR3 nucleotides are TGCGCCAGCAGGCTGGTGCAGGACGGCTATGGCTACACCTTC.